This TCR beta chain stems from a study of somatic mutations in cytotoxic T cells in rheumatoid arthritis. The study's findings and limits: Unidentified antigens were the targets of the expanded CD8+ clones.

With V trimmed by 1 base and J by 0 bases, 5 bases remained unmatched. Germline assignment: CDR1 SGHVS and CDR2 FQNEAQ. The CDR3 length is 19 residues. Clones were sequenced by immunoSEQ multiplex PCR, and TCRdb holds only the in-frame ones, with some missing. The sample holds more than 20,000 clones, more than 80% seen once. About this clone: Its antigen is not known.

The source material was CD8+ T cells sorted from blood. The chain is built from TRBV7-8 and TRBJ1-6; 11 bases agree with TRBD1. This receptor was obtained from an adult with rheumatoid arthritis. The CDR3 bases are TGTGCCAGCAGCTTAGTTGGGACAGGGGGTTACTCCTATAATTCACCCCTCCACTTT. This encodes CASSLVGTGGYSYNSPLHF.